The rows below give T cell receptor beta chains drawn from one sample of a study of blood T cells in healthy people across ages. MiXCR, run by TCRdb on the 5' RACE reads, gives a single entry per CDR3 protein. The sample shows 900,000 to 950,000 distinct CDR3 sequences, roughly 28% of them seen only once. This same sample was also taken into another study, of T cells of mothers and their children.

Material: blood. The receptors shown here come from a middle-aged woman in good health. Both conserved end residues are part of each CDR3. The D gene is left open where the match is weak. A row's size may be missing; if present it is once, few, many or a size class.

D: -
J: TRBJ2-5
V: TRBV20-1
size: -
DNA: TGCAGTGCTAAAGGGGGGAGTATTTATGAGCAGTACTTC
CDR3: CSAKGGSIYEQYF

D: -
J: TRBJ2-1
V: TRBV5-1
size: -
DNA: TGCGCCAGCAGCTTTAGGCTAATGGGTGATGAGCAGTTCTTC
CDR3: CASSFRLMGDEQFF

D: TRBD1
J: TRBJ2-7
V: TRBV29-1
size: many
DNA: TGCAGCGTCGGGACAGGGGGTTACGAGCAGTACTTC
CDR3: CSVGTGGYEQYF

D: -
J: TRBJ2-5
V: TRBV7-9
size: -
DNA: TGTGCCAGCAGCTACCAGGGGACTGAGACCCAGTACTTC
CDR3: CASSYQGTETQYF

D: TRBD2
J: TRBJ2-7
V: TRBV20-1
size: -
DNA: TGCAGTGACCAGGGGCGGACTAGCGGCGAGCAGTACTTC
CDR3: CSDQGRTSGEQYF

D: TRBD1
J: TRBJ2-1
V: TRBV6-6
size: many
DNA: TGTGCCAGCAGGGGACGGGACAGGGGGGTTTTTGGGCAGTTCTTC
CDR3: CASRGRDRGVFGQFF

D: TRBD2
J: TRBJ2-7
V: TRBV27
size: -
DNA: TGTGCCAGCAGTTTATCCCGGACTAGAAGGGATCGCGAGCAGTACTTC
CDR3: CASSLSRTRRDREQYF

D: -
J: TRBJ2-5
V: TRBV28
size: few
DNA: TGTGCCAGCAGTTTAGATCAGGGGAGCCTACAAGAGACCCAGTACTTC
CDR3: CASSLDQGSLQETQYF

D: -
J: TRBJ2-1
V: TRBV4-1
size: -
DNA: TGCGCCAGCAGCCAAGTCGGAGCGGCCAATGAGCAGTTCTTC
CDR3: CASSQVGAANEQFF

D: TRBD1
J: TRBJ2-7
V: TRBV7-6
size: few
DNA: TGTGCCAGCAGCTTAGGGACAGGGGATATCTACGAGCAGTACTTC
CDR3: CASSLGTGDIYEQYF

D: -
J: TRBJ1-1
V: TRBV28
size: -
DNA: TGTGCCAGCCTTGAACCGGGCGGGAACACTGAAGCTTTCTTT
CDR3: CASLEPGGNTEAFF

D: -
J: TRBJ1-4
V: TRBV5-1
size: -
DNA: TGCGCCAGCAGAAGACAGGAGGAAAATGAAAAACTGTTTTTT
CDR3: CASRRQEENEKLFF

D: -
J: TRBJ2-3
V: TRBV24-1
size: many
DNA: TGTGCCACCAGTGATTTAGCCAACGACGATACGCAGTATTTT
CDR3: CATSDLANDDTQYF

D: TRBD1
J: TRBJ2-3
V: TRBV20-1
size: -
DNA: TGCAGTGCTAGGGACAGGTCCGGCACAGATACGCAGTATTTT
CDR3: CSARDRSGTDTQYF

D: TRBD2
J: TRBJ2-4
V: TRBV12-3/TRBV12-4
size: few
DNA: TGTGCCAACAGTTTAAGCGGGGAAAACATTCAGTACTTC
CDR3: CANSLSGENIQYF

D: TRBD1
J: TRBJ1-4
V: TRBV9
size: -
DNA: TGTGCCAGCAGCGGAACCGGGACAGTCGGTGAAAAACTGTTTTTT
CDR3: CASSGTGTVGEKLFF

D: -
J: TRBJ2-1
V: TRBV5-1
size: many
DNA: TGCGCCAGCAGCTTGAGTGGCGGGGCTTCCTACAATGAGCAGTTCTTC
CDR3: CASSLSGGASYNEQFF

D: -
J: TRBJ1-1
V: TRBV10-3
size: few
DNA: TGTGCCTCTGGCGGGACCTTGAACACTGAAGCTTTCTTT
CDR3: CASGGTLNTEAFF

D: -
J: TRBJ1-1
V: TRBV10-2
size: -
DNA: TGCGCCAGCAGTGAGCCAGGGAAGAACACTGAAGCTTTCTTT
CDR3: CASSEPGKNTEAFF

D: -
J: TRBJ1-5
V: TRBV20-1
size: -
DNA: TGCAGTGCTAGAGACCCGGCCGGGAATCCTAATCAGCCCCAGCATTTT
CDR3: CSARDPAGNPNQPQHF

D: TRBD1
J: TRBJ1-5
V: TRBV12-3/TRBV12-4
size: -
DNA: TGTGCCAGCAGCTGGACAGGGGGCGGTCAGCCCCAGCATTTT
CDR3: CASSWTGGGQPQHF

D: -
J: TRBJ2-5
V: TRBV20-1
size: many
DNA: TGCAGTGCCGGACTAATACAGGGAACGGAGACCCAGTACTTC
CDR3: CSAGLIQGTETQYF

D: TRBD1
J: TRBJ1-5
V: TRBV6-5
size: -
DNA: TGTGCCAGCAGCCAAGGGGGCGCGCCCCAGCATTTT
CDR3: CASSQGGAPQHF

D: -
J: TRBJ2-1
V: TRBV27
size: -
DNA: TGTGCCAGCAGTTTATATACGGGTTTCGGAGATGAGCAGTTCTTC
CDR3: CASSLYTGFGDEQFF

D: -
J: TRBJ2-3
V: TRBV7-3
size: many
DNA: TGTGCCAGCAGCTTTGCCAGTGGCACAGATACGCAGTATTTT
CDR3: CASSFASGTDTQYF

D: -
J: TRBJ2-3
V: TRBV18
size: -
DNA: TGTGCCAGCTCACCACGAGAGATCCAACTCCTATCTCCCTCAGATACGCAGTATTTT
CDR3: CASSPREIQLLSPSDTQYF

D: -
J: TRBJ1-2
V: TRBV12-3/TRBV12-4
size: few
DNA: TGTGCCAGCAGCCCCCAGAGGCTGGCGGGCTACACCTTC
CDR3: CASSPQRLAGYTF

D: TRBD1
J: TRBJ1-2
V: TRBV6-4
size: -
DNA: TGTGCCAGCAGTGACTCTCCCGGGACAGGGATTGATGGCTACACCTTC
CDR3: CASSDSPGTGIDGYTF

D: -
J: TRBJ1-5
V: TRBV24-1
size: few
DNA: TGTGCCACCAGCCAGGTAAATCAGCCCCAGCATTTT
CDR3: CATSQVNQPQHF

D: -
J: TRBJ1-5
V: TRBV2
size: -
DNA: TGTGCCAGCACGACCCCAGCTCAGCCCCAGCATTTT
CDR3: CASTTPAQPQHF

D: -
J: TRBJ2-3
V: TRBV3-1
size: -
DNA: TGTGCCAGCAGCCAAGTGGCGGTTCCTAGCACAGATACGCAGTATTTT
CDR3: CASSQVAVPSTDTQYF

D: -
J: TRBJ1-4
V: TRBV3-1
size: few
DNA: TGTGCCAGCAGCCATCTTGAAAAACTGTTTTTT
CDR3: CASSHLEKLFF

D: -
J: TRBJ2-2
V: TRBV7-9
size: few
DNA: TGTGCCAGCAGCTCGCGATCACGCACCGGGGAGCTGTTTTTT
CDR3: CASSSRSRTGELFF

D: -
J: TRBJ2-5
V: TRBV2
size: -
DNA: TGTGCCAGCAGTGTAGCCCCCCAGGCCCAGTACTTC
CDR3: CASSVAPQAQYF

D: -
J: TRBJ2-6
V: TRBV7-9
size: -
DNA: TGTGCCAGCAGCTTATCTGAGGCTGGGGCCAACGTCCCGACTTTC
CDR3: CASSLSEAGANVPTF

D: TRBD2
J: TRBJ2-3
V: TRBV7-2
size: many
DNA: TGTGCCAGCAGCTTACAGCGGGGGGGTCGTGGGGATACGCAGTATTTT
CDR3: CASSLQRGGRGDTQYF

D: -
J: TRBJ2-1
V: TRBV30
size: -
DNA: TGTGCCTGGAGTGCCCAGGGGAGGGGGTCCTACAATGAGCAGTTCTTC
CDR3: CAWSAQGRGSYNEQFF

D: -
J: TRBJ1-1
V: TRBV28
size: -
DNA: TGTGCCAGCACGGGCCACAGCAACACTGAAGCTTTCTTT
CDR3: CASTGHSNTEAFF

D: TRBD1
J: TRBJ2-3
V: TRBV24-1
size: -
DNA: TGTGCCACCAGTGATTTTGTGGATATCGGGCGGACAGGGAATATAGATACGCAGTATTTT
CDR3: CATSDFVDIGRTGNIDTQYF

D: -
J: TRBJ2-5
V: TRBV18
size: -
DNA: TGTGCCAGCTCACATGTAGCTCGGACGGGGGGCGAAGAGACCCAGTACTTC
CDR3: CASSHVARTGGEETQYF

D: TRBD1
J: TRBJ2-7
V: TRBV7-2
size: many
DNA: TGTGCCAGCAGCTCGGACAGGGGGTACGAGCAGTACTTC
CDR3: CASSSDRGYEQYF

D: TRBD1
J: TRBJ2-4
V: TRBV28
size: once
DNA: TGTGCCAGCAGTTCCCCGGGACAGGCTGCCAAAAACATTCAGTACTTC
CDR3: CASSSPGQAAKNIQYF

D: -
J: TRBJ1-2
V: TRBV27
size: -
DNA: TGTGCCAGCAGTTTATGGGGGGAGTACGAGAATGGCTACACCTTC
CDR3: CASSLWGEYENGYTF

D: -
J: TRBJ2-1
V: TRBV3-1
size: few
DNA: TGTGCCAGCACCCGCCCGGGTAGTGAGCAGTTCTTC
CDR3: CASTRPGSEQFF

D: -
J: TRBJ2-7
V: TRBV6-2/TRBV6-3
size: few
DNA: TGTGCCAGCAGTTACCCCCTAGTGGGGGGCAACGAGCAGTACTTC
CDR3: CASSYPLVGGNEQYF

D: -
J: TRBJ1-1
V: TRBV5-1
size: -
DNA: TGCGCCAGCAGCTTCACCGCCGGTACAGGGCTATCTTCGAACACTGAAGCTTTCTTT
CDR3: CASSFTAGTGLSSNTEAFF